The rows below give T cell receptor beta chains drawn from one sample of a study of identical twins. TCRdb used MiXCR to reprocess the 5' RACE reads, holding one entry per CDR3 protein. The sample contains roughly 720,000 distinct CDR3 sequences, over 15% of which appear only once. The same data also contributed to another study, on T cells expressing NK-cell markers.

The sample was PBMCs. All receptors come from a woman between 18 and 29 years old in good health. The CDR3 runs from the conserved cysteine through the conserved F or W. A D gene is named only where the DNA matches it firmly. Size values are once, few and many counts, or a class for expanded clones, and some rows have none.

-,TRBV7-4,TRBD2,TRBJ2-5,TGTGCCAGCAGCCAGACTTGGACTAGCGGGAGGGCCGTGGAGACCCAGTACTTC,CASSQTWTSGRAVETQYF
-,TRBV12-3/TRBV12-4,-,TRBJ2-2,TGTGCCAGCAGCCCAAACTTGGGACAAGGCACCGGGGAGCTGTTTTTT,CASSPNLGQGTGELFF
many,TRBV20-1,TRBD2,TRBJ2-3,TGCAGTGCTGAGGGCCGACTAGCGGGGGGTCTTAGCACAGATACGCAGTATTTT,CSAEGRLAGGLSTDTQYF
-,TRBV5-1,-,TRBJ2-4,TGCGCCAGCAGCCTATCCGCAGAGAGGAAAAACATTCAGTACTTC,CASSLSAERKNIQYF
few,TRBV20-1,-,TRBJ2-3,TGCAGTGCTAGAGATAGGGTCGATACGCAGTATTTT,CSARDRVDTQYF
-,TRBV12-3/TRBV12-4,TRBD1,TRBJ1-1,TGTGCCAGCAGCAACAGGGGAAAAGCTTTCTTT,CASSNRGKAFF
few,TRBV6-2/TRBV6-3,TRBD1,TRBJ2-1,TGTGCCAGCAGTCCTGTGGGCAGGGGGTTGTACAATGAGCAGTTCTTC,CASSPVGRGLYNEQFF
few,TRBV30,-,TRBJ2-2,TGTGCCTGGGAACTTACAGGGACCGGGGAGCTGTTTTTT,CAWELTGTGELFF
-,TRBV10-3,-,TRBJ2-1,TGTGCCTCCCGGGGACTTCTTGGGAACAATGAGCAGTTCTTC,CASRGLLGNNEQFF
few,TRBV12-3/TRBV12-4,TRBD1,TRBJ2-3,TGTGCCAGCAGACCGGGACAGGGAAGAGAAGATACGCAGTATTTT,CASRPGQGREDTQYF
few,TRBV12-3/TRBV12-4,-,TRBJ2-3,TGTGCCAGCAGCCCAGTCAGGATATACGTGCAGTATTTT,CASSPVRIYVQYF
-,TRBV10-3,-,TRBJ1-5,TGTGCCATCAGAGAAGGGAATCAGCCCCAGCATTTT,CAIREGNQPQHF
few,TRBV20-1,-,TRBJ1-1,TGCAGTGCTAGAATTGGGGTAATGAACACTGAAGCTTTCTTT,CSARIGVMNTEAFF
-,TRBV5-6,-,TRBJ2-1,TGTGCCAGCAGCCCCAAGGGGGGAGCCCTCTTATACAATGAGCAGTTCTTC,CASSPKGGALLYNEQFF
-,TRBV20-1,TRBD2,TRBJ2-1,TGCAGTGCTCCCCGAGGGACTAGCCGTTACAATGAGCAGTTCTTC,CSAPRGTSRYNEQFF
few,TRBV10-3,-,TRBJ2-7,TGTGCCATCAGAGAGTCAGGGGTCGACGAGCAGTACTTC,CAIRESGVDEQYF
-,TRBV20-1,-,TRBJ2-7,TGCAGTGCTAGACAATCTGCAGTCTTGGAGCAGTACTTC,CSARQSAVLEQYF
-,TRBV4-3,-,TRBJ1-2,TGCGCCAGCAGCCAAGTTGAGGGGGACGTGTCTGGCTACACCTTC,CASSQVEGDVSGYTF
-,TRBV5-6,-,TRBJ2-1,TGTGCCAGCACCACGGGGACCCCTTCCGTCAATGAGCAGTTCTTC,CASTTGTPSVNEQFF
-,TRBV9,-,TRBJ2-3,TGTGCCAGCAAGGGAGGACAGATCACAGATACGCAGTATTTT,CASKGGQITDTQYF
few,TRBV12-3/TRBV12-4,-,TRBJ2-7,TGTGCCAGCACCATAGGGGGGACCTACGAGCAGTACTTC,CASTIGGTYEQYF
-,TRBV27,-,TRBJ1-5,TGTGCCAGCAGTTTATCGAGCAGGGGACAGCCCCAGCATTTT,CASSLSSRGQPQHF
-,TRBV3-1,TRBD2,TRBJ2-3,TGTGCCAGCAGCCAAGATCCCCCTAGCGGGGGTTCAGATACGCAGTATTTT,CASSQDPPSGGSDTQYF
few,TRBV20-1,-,TRBJ2-1,TGCAGTGCTCACCCAAGCGGGTCCTTAACTCGAGTCTCCTACAATGAGCAGTTCTTC,CSAHPSGSLTRVSYNEQFF
many,TRBV20-1,TRBD2,TRBJ2-3,TGCAGTGCTAGTCAGGCTAGCGGGACGACAGATACGCAGTATTTT,CSASQASGTTDTQYF
-,TRBV12-5,TRBD1,TRBJ1-6,TGTGCTAGTGGTTTAGGCCCGGGACAGGGTAATTCACCCCTCCACTTT,CASGLGPGQGNSPLHF
-,TRBV20-1,-,TRBJ2-7,TGCAGTGCTAGCGGCAGGGCCAACTACGAGCAGTACTTC,CSASGRANYEQYF
-,TRBV20-1,-,TRBJ1-1,TGCAGTGCTAGAGTGACAGTGAACACTGAAGATTTCTTT,CSARVTVNTEDFF
-,TRBV5-1,-,TRBJ2-1,TGCGCCATTAAACAGGACCCGTCCTACAATGAGCAGTTCTTC,CAIKQDPSYNEQFF
-,TRBV5-1,-,TRBJ1-1,TGCGCCAGCAGCTTCAGATATGACTCTGAAGCTTTCTTT,CASSFRYDSEAFF
few,TRBV18,TRBD1,TRBJ2-1,TGTGCCAGCTCAGGTACGACAGGGGACAATGAGCAGTTCTTC,CASSGTTGDNEQFF
few,TRBV12-3/TRBV12-4,-,TRBJ2-3,TGTGCCAGCACCCCCCGGGGTTCCGATAGCACAGATACGCAGTATTTT,CASTPRGSDSTDTQYF
-,TRBV5-1,-,TRBJ2-7,TGCGCCAGCAGCTTGGGTACCTTACAAGGGGTCAGCTCCTACGAGCAGTACTTC,CASSLGTLQGVSSYEQYF
few,TRBV7-9,TRBD1,TRBJ2-5,TGTGCCAGCGGACCCGGACAGGGTAATGGAGAGACCCAGTACTTC,CASGPGQGNGETQYF
few,TRBV4-1,-,TRBJ1-4,TGCGCCAGCAGCCAAGATCCCGGGGTCGGAGAAAAACTGTTTTTT,CASSQDPGVGEKLFF
-,TRBV15,TRBD2,TRBJ2-3,TGTGCCACCAGCAGAGATCAGACTAGCGGCCTCACAGATACGCAGTATTTT,CATSRDQTSGLTDTQYF
-,TRBV6-5,-,TRBJ1-3,TGTGCCAGCAGTTACTCGACGGGGTTCACTGGAAACACCATATATTTT,CASSYSTGFTGNTIYF
few,TRBV6-1,-,TRBJ2-6,TGTGCCAGCAGGGATAGGTCTGGGGCCAACGTCCTGACTTTC,CASRDRSGANVLTF
-,TRBV28,-,TRBJ2-3,TGTGCCGGGCACGGGAAGAGCGGTAGCACAGATACGCAGTATTTT,CAGHGKSGSTDTQYF
few,TRBV15,-,TRBJ1-2,TGTGCCACCAGCAGAGCCGGGAACTATGGCTACACCTTC,CATSRAGNYGYTF
-,TRBV5-1,TRBD1,TRBJ2-7,TGCGCCAGCAGCTTAGGTACAGGGGAAGGCTACGAGCAGTACTTC,CASSLGTGEGYEQYF
few,TRBV20-1,TRBD2,TRBJ2-1,TGCAGTGCGGATGGGGGGACGGGACTAGCAAACAATGAGCAGTTCTTC,CSADGGTGLANNEQFF
-,TRBV29-1,-,TRBJ2-7,TGCAGCGTTGTCCCTGGTGACTACGAGCAGTACTTC,CSVVPGDYEQYF
many,TRBV5-1,TRBD2,TRBJ2-3,TGCGCCAGCAGCCCCAGCGGGGGGGGCACAGATACGCAGTATTTT,CASSPSGGGTDTQYF
-,TRBV14,-,TRBJ2-7,TGTGCCAGCAGCCCGACCGGACTACCTCAATACTACGAGCAGTACTTC,CASSPTGLPQYYEQYF
-,TRBV7-8,-,TRBJ2-7,TGTGCCAGCAGCTTGGAGCTCCCCTACGAGCAGTACTTC,CASSLELPYEQYF
few,TRBV15,-,TRBJ2-1,TGTGCCACCAGCAGAAAGCACGCCGGGGGCCACAATGAGCAGTTCTTC,CATSRKHAGGHNEQFF
-,TRBV20-1,TRBD1,TRBJ1-4,TGCAGTGCTAGATCAAGGGACAGGGAAGACAACCTGTTTTTT,CSARSRDREDNLFF
-,TRBV7-9,TRBD1,TRBJ2-7,TGTGCCAGCAGCCTACTTCCGGGACAGGGGGCCGCGGCCGAGCAGTACTTC,CASSLLPGQGAAAEQYF
-,TRBV27,TRBD1,TRBJ2-1,TGTGCCAGCAGTTCCCCGACAGGGGGCTTAAATGAGCAGTTCTTC,CASSSPTGGLNEQFF
few,TRBV28,-,TRBJ2-7,TGTGCCAGCAGTTCTTACTCGGACAAGTCCTACGAGCAGTACTTC,CASSSYSDKSYEQYF
-,TRBV6-5,-,TRBJ1-5,TGTGCCAGCAGTTACTCTCGACGGCCCGGGGCCCAGCATTTT,CASSYSRRPGAQHF
-,TRBV20-1,TRBD1,TRBJ1-1,TGCAGTGCTAGAGACAGTGACAGGGGCCCCCGTGAAGCTTTCTTT,CSARDSDRGPREAFF
-,TRBV20-1,TRBD1,TRBJ1-1,TGCAGTGCTAGAGATAGGCAGGGGGCCGACACTGAAGCTTTCTTT,CSARDRQGADTEAFF
few,TRBV6-1,-,TRBJ1-1,TGTGCCAGCCGCTTATCCGGGGGCACTGAAGCTTTCTTT,CASRLSGGTEAFF